The next 19 T cell receptor beta chains were all read from a single sample in a study of CD8 T cells in ankylosing spondylitis. TCRdb re-called the 5' RACE reads with MiXCR, one entry per CDR3 protein. This sample has 200,000 to 300,000 distinct CDR3 sequences; about 11% occur once, and the top ten carry 2% to 3%. The specimen was blood, either unsorted or a sorted T cell fraction (not recorded which). These receptors were obtained from a male donor with ankylosing spondylitis or in good health (not recorded which).

The table lists this clonotype with many counts. This chain connects TRBV10-3 to TRBJ2-7; D remains ambiguous. The CDR3 runs to 13 residues. The germline V and J ends were trimmed by 5 bases and 0 bases, with 8 bases remaining between them. CDR1 is ENHRY, CDR2 SYGVKD, per germline. The CDR3 DNA sequence: TGTGCCATCAGTCCAGCAGTCTCCTACGAGCAGTACTTC. Protein product: CAISPAVSYEQYF.

This clonotype was observed many times. The chain joins TRBV3-1 to TRBJ2-1; a possible D gene is TRBD2 (5 bases). Trimming cost V 0 bases and J 2 bases, with 11 bases left between them. From germline, CDR1 is LGHDT and CDR2 YNNKEL (reference sequence). The CDR3 has 16 residues. The CDR3 here is CASSQDVGGPYNEQFF. The CDR3, as DNA: TGTGCCAGCAGCCAAGATGTAGGCGGGCCCTACAATGAGCAGTTCTTC.

A word on this clonotype: A single base separates this from a much larger clone, so it may be a read error. The chain uses TRBV6-5 and TRBJ2-7, with a possible D match to TRBD1 (6 bases). Trimming removed 5 bases at V and 7 bases at J, with 18 bases between. Germline lookup yields CDR1 MNHEY and CDR2 SVGAGI. The CDR3 is made up of 14 amino acids. The CDR3 region has the DNA TGTGCCAGCAGTCACGACTGGGGGCCGGGGGAGCAGTACTTC. Translating gives CASSHDWGPGEQYF.

This clonotype was counted many times. The gene calls are TRBV7-2 and TRBJ2-1, with 9 positions matching TRBD2. Germline CDR1 and CDR2: SGHTA and FQGNSA. With 1 base clipped from V and 6 bases from J, the junction kept 4 bases outside the gene matches. The CDR3 covers 15 residues. The CDR3 protein is CASSLEGTSFNEQFF. For the CDR3, the DNA is TGTGCCAGCAGCTTAGAAGGGACTAGCTTCAATGAGCAGTTCTTC.

This clonotype came up many times. The J gene is TRBJ1-5, the V gene TRBV12-3 or TRBV12-4, with D possibly matching TRBD1 (6 bases). This CDR3 is 15 amino acids long. Trimming cost V 1 base and J 4 bases, with 11 bases left between them. CDR3 nucleotides: TGTGCCAGCAGTTTAGACAGGGTGGGAAATCAGCCCCAGCATTTT. Protein product: CASSLDRVGNQPQHF.

This clonotype was counted at least ten times. The chain joins TRBV12-3 or TRBV12-4 to TRBJ1-5; D gene unclear. This CDR3 contains 16 residues. The V and J ends lost 6 bases and 2 bases respectively, with 17 bases between them. The CDR3 sequence is CASSREGQVGNQPQHF. The CDR3 DNA sequence: TGTGCCAGCAGCCGAGAAGGGCAGGTGGGCAATCAGCCCCAGCATTTT.

The table lists this clonotype with many counts. V and J are TRBV7-7 and TRBJ2-2; D perhaps matches TRBD2 (6 bases). Germline loops: CDR1 SSHAT, CDR2 FNYEAQ (reference sequence). CDR3 length equals 15 residues. V lost 5 bases, J lost 6 bases, and 16 bases lay in between. CDR3 DNA: TGTGCCAGCAGCCCCCCGGGAGTCGGGGCCGGGGAGCTGTTTTTT. Translated, it gives CASSPPGVGAGELFF.

This clonotype showed up many times. The chain carries TRBV11-2 and TRBJ2-3, with TRBD2 as a possible D gene (6 bases). V dropped 0 bases and J dropped 0 bases, with 13 bases sitting between them. The germline V gene encodes CDR1 SGHAT and CDR2 FQNNGV. The CDR3 has 17 amino acids. This CDR3 reads CASSLDRLALSTDTQYF. CDR3 DNA sequence: TGTGCCAGCAGCTTAGATCGGCTAGCGCTTAGCACAGATACGCAGTATTTT.

In this sample, this clonotype turned up many times. The rearrangement joins TRBV12-5 to TRBJ2-2; 7 positions agree with TRBD2. Losses at the gene ends were 5 bases for V and 3 bases for J; bases not matched to a gene: 12. Germline V gives CDR1 LGHNT, CDR2 FRNRAP. The CDR3 covers 17 residues. The CDR3 loop is CASGLGTTSQDTGELFF. CDR3 coding DNA: TGTGCTAGTGGTCTCGGGACTACCAGCCAGGACACCGGGGAGCTGTTTTTT.

The J gene is TRBJ2-7, the V gene TRBV27; tentatively, D is TRBD2 (6 bases). Trimming cost V 4 bases and J 0 bases, with 10 bases left between them. Germline V gene lookup returns CDR1 MNHEY and CDR2 SMNVEV (reference sequence). This CDR3 region has 14 residues. The CDR3 sequence is CASSSYGSSYEQYF. The CDR3, as DNA: TGTGCCAGCAGTTCCTACGGGAGCTCCTACGAGCAGTACTTC.

This clonotype was detected only a few times. The J gene is TRBJ1-2, the V gene TRBV10-2, with TRBD1 matching 8 bases. Germline CDR1 is WSHSY and CDR2 is SAAADI. This CDR3 spans 15 amino acids. Losses at the gene ends were 3 bases for V and 4 bases for J; bases not matched to a gene: 7. CDR3 sequence: CASSDPDRGFYGYTF. The CDR3 DNA is TGCGCCAGCAGTGACCCAGACAGGGGTTTCTATGGCTACACCTTC.

V usage is TRBV7-2 and J usage is TRBJ2-3, with D hard to call. Per germline, CDR1 SGHTA and CDR2 FQGNSA. With 2 bases removed from V and 4 bases from J, the gap between germline ends came to 7 bases. This CDR3 contains 13 residues. The CDR3 here is CASSLRAPDTQYF. The CDR3 DNA follows: TGTGCCAGCAGCTTAAGGGCCCCAGATACGCAGTATTTT.

This clonotype appeared many times. The genes are TRBV4-1 and TRBJ2-1; 8 bases are shared with TRBD2. J gave up 4 bases and V 0 bases, and 5 bases lay outside the gene matches. Per the germline V gene, CDR1 is MGHRA and CDR2 is YSYEKL. This CDR3 has 16 amino acids. CDR3 DNA: TGCGCCAGCAGCCAAGATAGGGCTAGCGGGTACAATGAGCAGTTCTTC. Translated, it gives CASSQDRASGYNEQFF.

This clonotype was detected ten times or more. The chain is built from TRBV5-6 and TRBJ2-1, with a possible D match to TRBD1 (7 bases). The V gene's germline CDR1 is SGHDT and CDR2 YYEEEE. The V end was cut by 0 bases, the J end by 10 bases, with 14 bases between. The CDR3 length is 14 residues. CDR3 sequence (DNA): TGTGCCAGCAGCTTGGGAGGCAGGGGGGAAGAGCAGTTCTTC. Its translation is CASSLGGRGEEQFF.

This clonotype has ten or more counts. The chain joins TRBV20-1 to TRBJ1-5, with 7 bases aligning to TRBD1. The CDR3 is 15 amino acids. Unmatched junction bases numbered 9, after V lost 5 bases and J lost 2 bases. Germline values: CDR1 DFQATT, CDR2 SNEGSKA (reference sequence). The CDR3 DNA reads as TGCAGTGCTCCTCAGGGGGGGGACGGCAATCAGCCCCAGCATTTT. It is translated as CSAPQGGDGNQPQHF.

The V call is TRBV21-1, the J call TRBJ1-1. TRBV21-1 is flagged as a pseudogene. The CDR3 runs 9 residues. CDR3 sequence reads: CASTSEAFF. Written as DNA, the CDR3 is TGTGCCAGCACCTCCGAAGCTTTCTTT.

A few counts support this clonotype. This sequence joins TRBV5-1 and TRBJ2-7; D is tentatively TRBD1 or TRBD2 (5 bases each). V lost 5 bases, J lost 2 bases, and 11 bases lay in between. Germline CDR1 SGHRS, CDR2 YFSETQ. The length of the CDR3 is 13 residues. CDR3 region: CASRWDQAYEQYF. For the CDR3, the DNA is TGCGCCAGCAGGTGGGACCAGGCCTACGAGCAGTACTTC.

This clonotype has at least ten counts. The V gene is TRBV20-1, the J gene TRBJ1-5; maybe TRBD1 (5 bases). The germline CDR1 and CDR2 sequences are DFQATT and SNEGSKA (reference sequence). The CDR3 loop spans 15 amino acids. The V gene lost 1 base and the J gene lost 3 bases, with 13 bases spanning the gap. CDR3 sequence: CSARGQMIDNQPQHF. For the CDR3, the DNA is TGCAGTGCTAGAGGACAGATGATAGACAATCAGCCCCAGCATTTT.

A word on this clonotype: Since a much larger clone is just one base distant, this may be a read error. The CDR3 nucleotides are TGTGCCAGCAGATCCGGGACAGGGGGTTCTTCCTACACTGAGCAGTTCTTC. Amino acid sequence: CASRSGTGGSSYTEQFF. The chain is built from TRBV6-1 and TRBJ2-1, with TRBD1 matching over 11 bases. The V gene's germline CDR1 is MNHNS and CDR2 SASEGT. The CDR3 spans 17 residues.